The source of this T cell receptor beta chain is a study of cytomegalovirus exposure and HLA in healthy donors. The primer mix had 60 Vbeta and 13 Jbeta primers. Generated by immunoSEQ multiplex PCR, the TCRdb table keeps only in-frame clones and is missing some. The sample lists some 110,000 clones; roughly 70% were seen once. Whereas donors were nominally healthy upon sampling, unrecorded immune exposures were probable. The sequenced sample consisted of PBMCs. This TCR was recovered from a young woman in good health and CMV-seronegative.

For the CDR3, the DNA is TGTGCCAGCCCCCGGGACAGGGCCACTGAAGCTTTCTTT. Protein product: CASPRDRATEAFF. J is TRBJ1-1 and V is TRBV6-1; TRBD1 matches at 9 bases. The CDR3 is 13 amino acids. Looked up from germline, CDR1 is MNHNS and CDR2 is SASEGT. Unmatched junction bases numbered 5, after V lost 8 bases and J lost 4 bases.